Sequencing of this T cell receptor beta chain was carried out in a study of shared clonotypes between healthy human individuals. Study outcomes and limitations: Deeper or shallower sequencing was expected to change how clonotypes are shared among donors.

Worth noting for this clone: Its antigen is not identified.

In the authors' methods: Sequence data from immunoSEQ were junction-only and lacked quality scores; consequently, filtering differed. The assay was immunoSEQ multiplex PCR, and TCRdb's table has in-frame clones only and misses some. That table is the source of V, J and clone size, and D and trimming were worked out from the DNA. This table holds hundreds of thousands of clones, approximately 97% found once. The sequenced sample consisted of naive CD4+ T cells sorted from blood. Subset specified: CD45RA+ positively selected. The TCR comes from a woman aged 25-40 years in good health.

The CDR3 spells CASRRTSGSYEQYF. DNA of the CDR3: TGTGCCAGCAGACGGACTAGCGGGAGTTACGAGCAGTACTTC. V gene TRBV6-5 combines with J gene TRBJ2-7; 13 bases line up with TRBD2. This CDR3 spans 14 amino acids. Germline assignment: CDR1 MNHEY and CDR2 SVGAGI. V trimming: 6 bases; J trimming: 4 bases; junction bases outside the gene matches: 3.